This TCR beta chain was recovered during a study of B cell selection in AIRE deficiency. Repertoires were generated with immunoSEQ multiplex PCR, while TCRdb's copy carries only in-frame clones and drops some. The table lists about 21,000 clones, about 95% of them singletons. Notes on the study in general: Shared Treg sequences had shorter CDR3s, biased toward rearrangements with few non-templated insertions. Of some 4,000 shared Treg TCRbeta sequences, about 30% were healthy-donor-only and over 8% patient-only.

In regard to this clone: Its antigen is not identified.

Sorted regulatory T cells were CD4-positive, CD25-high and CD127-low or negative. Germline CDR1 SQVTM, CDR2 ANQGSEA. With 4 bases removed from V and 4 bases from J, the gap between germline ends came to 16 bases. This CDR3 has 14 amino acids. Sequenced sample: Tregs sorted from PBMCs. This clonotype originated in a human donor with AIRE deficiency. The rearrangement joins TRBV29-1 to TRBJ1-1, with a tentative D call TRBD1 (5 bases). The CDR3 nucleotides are TGCAGCGTTGCGGGGCGTGACGGGACCACTGAAGCTTTCTTT. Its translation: CSVAGRDGTTEAFF.